Shown below are 8 T cell receptor beta chains from a single sample sequenced in a study of OX40 agonist ivuxolimab in advanced cancers. Repertoires were generated with immunoSEQ multiplex PCR, while TCRdb's copy carries only in-frame clones and drops some. The sample lists 90,000 to 95,000 clones, approximately 81% occurring once. Sequencing was performed on CD4+ or CD8+ T cells sorted from blood, taken in a trial of the OX40 agonist ivuxolimab. All receptors derive from an adult with an advanced solid tumor such as melanoma, head and neck, liver or kidney cancer.

The rearrangement uses TRBV30 and TRBJ2-7; no clear D gene. The V end lost 3 bases, the J end lost 0 bases, and 9 bases lay between the germline ends. Germline CDR1 is GTSNPN and CDR2 is SVGIG (reference sequence). This CDR3 has 13 amino acids. The CDR3 protein is CAWRQSRSYEQYF. The CDR3 DNA is TGTGCCTGGAGACAGTCCCGCTCCTACGAGCAGTACTTC.

The rearrangement joins TRBV6-5 to TRBJ1-2; D is uncertain. This CDR3 is 14 amino acids long. V was trimmed by 1 base and J by 4 bases, leaving 10 bases between them. The germline V gene encodes CDR1 MNHEY and CDR2 SVGAGI. CDR3 sequence: CASSYLTEGYGYTF. DNA of the CDR3: TGTGCCAGCAGTTACTTAACCGAGGGCTATGGCTACACCTTC.

V usage is TRBV7-9 and J usage is TRBJ1-3; 9 nucleotides align to TRBD1. With V trimmed by 5 bases and J by 4 bases, 6 bases remained unmatched. This CDR3 has 15 amino acids. Germline-derived CDR1 and CDR2 are SEHNR and FQNEAQ (reference sequence). The CDR3 coding sequence is TGTGCCAGCAGCGCGAACAGGGGGCCAGGAAACACCATATATTTT. It translates to CASSANRGPGNTIYF.

The J gene is TRBJ1-1, the V gene TRBV2; no clear D. The CDR3 has 16 residues. The V gene lost 7 bases and the J gene lost 0 bases, with 18 bases spanning the gap. Germline V CDR1 and CDR2: SNHLY, FYNNEI. The CDR3 DNA reads TGTGCCAGCACCCTACGGGCCCCTAACTTGAACACTGAAGCTTTCTTT. Translated: CASTLRAPNLNTEAFF. Together with reference TRBV2 and TRBJ1-1, the CDR3 gives the full variable domain: EPEVTQTPSHQVTQMGQEVILRCVPISNHLYFYWYRQILGQKVEFLVSFYNNEISEKSEIFDDQFSVERPDGSNFTLKIRSTKLEDSAMYFCASTLRAPNLNTEAFFGQGTRLTVV.

A note on this clone: A much bigger clone sits one base away, suggesting this may be a read error. The rearrangement joins TRBV11-3 to TRBJ2-5, with D unclear. The CDR3 spans 13 residues. The germline V gene encodes CDR1 SGHNT and CDR2 YENEEA. CDR3 residues: CANSLQYQETQYF. The CDR3 nucleotides are TGTGCCAACAGCTTACAGTACCAAGAGACCCAGTACTTC.

The chain is built from TRBV7-2 and TRBJ1-5; 7 positions agree with TRBD1. Trimming cost V 1 base and J 5 bases; bases outside gene matches: 5. This CDR3 region has 15 residues. Germline CDR1 SGHTA, CDR2 FQGNSA. The CDR3 reads CASSLGGTVYQPQHF. The CDR3 region has the DNA TGTGCCAGCAGCTTAGGCGGGACAGTTTATCAGCCCCAGCATTTT.

This sequence joins TRBV28 and TRBJ2-7; D assignment may be TRBD1 or TRBD2 (5 bases each). Germline V lookup: CDR1 MDHEN, CDR2 SYDVKM. V dropped 5 bases and J dropped 2 bases, with 10 bases sitting between them. The CDR3 consists of 13 residues. The DNA for the CDR3 is TGTGCCAGCAGTGCCGGGACGACCTACGAGCAGTACGTC. Translation gives CASSAGTTYEQYV.

The chain uses TRBV11-3 and TRBJ2-2, with D possibly TRBD1 on 5 matching bases. Germline CDR1 reads SGHNT; CDR2 reads YENEEA. This CDR3 is built from 13 residues. V lost 2 bases and J lost 7, with 8 bases in between. In nucleotides, the CDR3 is TGTGCCAGCAGCTTAAGGGGTTTCGGGGAGCTGTTTTTT. It specifies CASSLRGFGELFF.